This TCR beta chain was found in a study of blood T cell repertoires in COVID-19. Overall study context: The United States, Italy and Spain supplied acute and convalescent COVID-19 samples. Nucleic acid was either cDNA or gDNA, and it came from T cells, B-cell-depleted T cells, or PBMCs.

This clone was detected a few times. CDR3 length equals 18 residues. The J segment lost 0 bases and the V segment lost 4 bases, leaving 15 bases of the junction unmatched. CDR1 LGHNA and CDR2 YNFKEQ come from the germline V gene. Sequencing used immunoSEQ multiplex PCR; TCRdb keeps in-frame clones, though not all of them. The sample contains 150,000 to 200,000 clones, 78% of which appear only once. This TCR was sampled from an elderly woman with acute or convalescent COVID-19. The sample consisted of peripheral blood. The chain recombines TRBV4-2 with TRBJ2-7, with 7 bases aligning to TRBD2. The CDR3 here is CASSRDLQLAQVSYEQYF. The DNA for the CDR3 is TGTGCCAGCAGCCGCGACCTCCAACTAGCGCAAGTCTCCTACGAGCAGTACTTC.